One sample yielded the 14 T cell receptor beta chains listed below, sequenced in a study of T cell repertoires in cytomegalovirus infection. TCRdb reprocessed the reads with MiXCR, giving one entry per CDR3 protein. The profile shows 700,000 to 900,000 distinct CDR3 sequences, almost 30% of them singletons. Their antigens remain unidentified. The material sequenced was cultured CD8+ T cells from PBMCs, taken from culture after CMV antigen stimulation. The source is a human donor in good health (CMV status not recorded). Some clones in this sample may be carry-over from other donors' samples.

This clonotype showed up many times. The chain combines TRBV7-2 with TRBJ2-3; 9 bases fit TRBD2. The CDR3 runs to 16 residues. With 5 bases clipped from V and 4 bases from J, the junction kept 10 bases outside the gene matches. Germline assignment: CDR1 SGHTA and CDR2 FQGNSA. CDR3: CASSPSGGGAPDTQYF. The DNA for the CDR3 is TGTGCCAGCAGCCCGAGCGGCGGGGGGGCCCCAGATACGCAGTATTTT.

The rearrangement uses TRBV5-4 and TRBJ2-5; 13 bases match TRBD2. Germline V lookup: CDR1 SGHNT, CDR2 YYREEE (reference sequence). The CDR3 totals 15 residues. With V trimmed by 4 bases and J by 7 bases, 7 bases remained unmatched. CDR3 DNA sequence: TGTGCCAGCAGCCGCCTGACTAGCGGGGGGCGGACCCAGTACTTC. It codes for CASSRLTSGGRTQYF.

The CDR3 sequence: CASGLLAGGYEQYV. DNA for the CDR3: TGTGCCAGCGGACTACTAGCGGGGGGCTACGAGCAGTACGTC. This chain uses TRBV2 with TRBJ2-7, with 12 bases lining up with TRBD2. Trimming took 8 bases from V and 3 from J; bases not matched to a gene: 5. Per germline, CDR1 SNHLY and CDR2 FYNNEI. The CDR3 consists of 14 residues.

Many counts were recorded for this clonotype. This chain joins TRBV12-3 or TRBV12-4 and TRBJ1-1, with no clear D. V dropped 2 bases and J dropped 7 bases, with 14 bases sitting between them. The CDR3 is 14 amino acids. CDR3 bases: TGTGCCAGCAGTTTATCGGCCCGGGGTATTGAAGCTTTCTTT. Its protein product is CASSLSARGIEAFF.

The V and J genes are TRBV6-5 and TRBJ2-1, with D unresolved. Germline-derived CDR1 and CDR2 are MNHEY and SVGAGI. The CDR3 spans 11 residues. Between the trimmed V and J ends, which lost 6 bases and 9 bases, there was a span of 9 bases. For the CDR3, the DNA is TGTGCCAGCAGCACCGGGCCTGAGCAGTTCTTC. Amino acids: CASSTGPEQFF.

This clonotype was found a few times. The V call is TRBV7-9, the J call TRBJ2-3; 7 bases fit TRBD2. Germline values: CDR1 SEHNR, CDR2 FQNEAQ (reference sequence). The CDR3 totals 19 residues. The J segment lost 1 base and the V segment lost 4 bases, leaving 17 bases of the junction unmatched. The CDR3 reads CASSSRRIPAGTGTDTQYF. In DNA, the CDR3 is TGTGCCAGCAGCTCTAGGAGAATTCCAGCGGGAACCGGCACAGATACGCAGTATTTT. Full variable domain (missing parts from reference TRBV7-9 and TRBJ2-3): DTGVSQNPRHKITKRGQNVTFRCDPISEHNRLYWYRQTLGQGPEFLTYFQNEAQLEKSRLLSDRFSAERPKGSFSTLEIQRTEQGDSAMYLCASSSRRIPAGTGTDTQYFGPGTRLTVL.

This clonotype came up a few times. This chain joins TRBV6-1 and TRBJ1-2, with D unresolved. The CDR3 runs to 16 residues. V was cut by 5 bases and J by 5 bases, with 21 bases left in between. Germline V gene data show CDR1 as MNHNS and CDR2 as SASEGT. CDR3 sequence (DNA): TGTGCCAGCAGTACAAGACGCGTACCTAAGGAATATGGCTACACCTTC. This sequence encodes CASSTRRVPKEYGYTF.

The J gene is TRBJ2-7, the V gene TRBV28; D not certain. Germline V gene lookup returns CDR1 MDHEN and CDR2 SYDVKM. The CDR3 sequence is 14 residues long. Trimming cost V 8 bases and J 2 bases, with 16 bases left between them. CDR3: CASSMALSTYEQYV. For the CDR3, the DNA is TGTGCCAGCTCCATGGCCCTATCAACCTACGAGCAGTACGTC.

The chain links TRBV14 to TRBJ1-1; 10 bases are a match to TRBD1. CDR3 size: 15 residues. The germline V gene has CDR1 SGHDN and CDR2 FVKESK. V lost 2 bases to trimming and J lost 5 bases; unmatched junction nucleotides: 5. The CDR3 is CASSQPGQGFTEAFF. Here the CDR3 DNA reads TGTGCCAGCAGCCAACCGGGACAGGGGTTTACTGAAGCTTTCTTT. The complete variable domain, with remaining parts taken from reference TRBV14 and TRBJ1-1, reads EAGVTQFPSHSVIEKGQTVTLRCDPISGHDNLYWYRRVMGKEIKFLLHFVKESKQDESGMPNNRFLAERTGGTYSTLKVQPAELEDSGVYFCASSQPGQGFTEAFFGQGTRLTVV.

V gene TRBV2 combines with J gene TRBJ2-6, with 9 nucleotides matching TRBD1. Unmatched junction bases numbered 16, after V lost 3 bases and J lost 4 bases. The germline V gene has CDR1 SNHLY and CDR2 FYNNEI. The CDR3 contains 20 residues. The CDR3 sequence is CASSDPSGQGPVDGANVLTF. The CDR3, as DNA: TGTGCCAGCAGTGATCCATCGGGACAGGGACCTGTAGACGGGGCCAACGTCCTGACTTTC.

This clonotype has more than one count but fewer than ten. V and J are TRBV19 and TRBJ1-1; 7 bases fit TRBD1. The trim removed 3 bases at V and 4 bases at J, leaving 14 bases unmatched. Germline CDR1 reads LNHDA; CDR2 reads SQIVND (reference sequence). This CDR3 is 17 amino acids long. CDR3 in amino acids: CASSIEDRRIAFTEAFF. The CDR3 nucleotides read TGTGCCAGTAGTATTGAGGACAGGCGGATTGCGTTCACTGAAGCTTTCTTT.

Only a few counts were recorded for this clonotype. The rearrangement links TRBV27 to TRBJ2-3; 12 nucleotides align to TRBD2. V shed 2 bases, J shed 4 bases, and the junction held 10 bases outside the gene matches. The CDR3 totals 18 residues. Germline lookup yields CDR1 MNHEY and CDR2 SMNVEV (reference sequence). The CDR3 protein is CASSLRASGGGWADTQYF. The CDR3 DNA is TGTGCCAGCAGTTTACGGGCTAGCGGGGGGGGCTGGGCAGATACGCAGTATTTT.

The V call is TRBV9, the J call TRBJ2-1, with TRBD2 identical over 13 bases. Germline loops: CDR1 SGDLS, CDR2 YYNGEE. V shed 4 bases and J 7 bases; nucleotides not matched to a gene: 5. The CDR3 sequence is 15 residues long. CDR3 sequence: CASSLGLAGTNEQFF. The DNA of the CDR3 is TGTGCCAGCAGCTTGGGACTAGCGGGGACTAATGAGCAGTTCTTC.

This clonotype was picked up a small number of times. The V call is TRBV7-2, the J call TRBJ1-3; the D is unclear. Trimming cost V 10 bases and J 4 bases, with 29 bases left between them. Per germline, CDR1 SGHTA and CDR2 FQGNSA. The CDR3 covers 18 residues. DNA for the CDR3: TGTGCCACCCATCTAGTAGACCGGGCGCCTCCGTCCGGAAACACCATATATTTT. It specifies CATHLVDRAPPSGNTIYF.